The clone carrying this TCR beta chain was seen many times. Its target is not known. Regions amplified from RNA transcripts were the TCR beta CDR3 regions. The TCR CDR3 was amplified in a first-round RT-PCR using the HTBI primer set. TCRdb independently ran MiXCR on the multiplex PCR reads; one entry per CDR3 protein. This table has about 700,000 distinct CDR3 sequences, approximately 14% appearing once. The germline V gene encodes CDR1 LNHNV and CDR2 YYDKDF (reference sequence). V lost 7 bases and J lost 7, with 17 bases in between. The CDR3 is 14 residues long. The data originate from a study of T cells in Graves' hyperthyroidism and ophthalmopathy. Turning to the study itself: The authors collected peripheral blood at initial diagnosis, before any treatment.

When ophthalmopathy did not progress within 18 months, Graves' hyperthyroidism was considered stable. Regarding the study as a whole: From stable hyperthyroidism, ophthalmopathy was separated by a 13 V-J model.

This receptor was taken from a woman aged 18 to 35 with Graves' hyperthyroidism. The sequencing sample was made of blood. The chain combines TRBV15 with TRBJ2-1; the D gene is possibly TRBD2 (6 bases). The CDR3 DNA is TGTGCCACCACTCACGGGGGAGTAGGGAATGAGCAGTTCTTC. Translation: CATTHGGVGNEQFF. Full variable domain (remainder filled in from reference TRBV15 and TRBJ2-1): DAMVIQNPRYQVTQFGKPVTLSCSQTLNHNVMYWYQQKSSQAPKLLFHYYDKDFNNEADTPDNFQSRRPNTSFCFLDIRSPGLGDTAMYLCATTHGGVGNEQFFGPGTRLTVL.